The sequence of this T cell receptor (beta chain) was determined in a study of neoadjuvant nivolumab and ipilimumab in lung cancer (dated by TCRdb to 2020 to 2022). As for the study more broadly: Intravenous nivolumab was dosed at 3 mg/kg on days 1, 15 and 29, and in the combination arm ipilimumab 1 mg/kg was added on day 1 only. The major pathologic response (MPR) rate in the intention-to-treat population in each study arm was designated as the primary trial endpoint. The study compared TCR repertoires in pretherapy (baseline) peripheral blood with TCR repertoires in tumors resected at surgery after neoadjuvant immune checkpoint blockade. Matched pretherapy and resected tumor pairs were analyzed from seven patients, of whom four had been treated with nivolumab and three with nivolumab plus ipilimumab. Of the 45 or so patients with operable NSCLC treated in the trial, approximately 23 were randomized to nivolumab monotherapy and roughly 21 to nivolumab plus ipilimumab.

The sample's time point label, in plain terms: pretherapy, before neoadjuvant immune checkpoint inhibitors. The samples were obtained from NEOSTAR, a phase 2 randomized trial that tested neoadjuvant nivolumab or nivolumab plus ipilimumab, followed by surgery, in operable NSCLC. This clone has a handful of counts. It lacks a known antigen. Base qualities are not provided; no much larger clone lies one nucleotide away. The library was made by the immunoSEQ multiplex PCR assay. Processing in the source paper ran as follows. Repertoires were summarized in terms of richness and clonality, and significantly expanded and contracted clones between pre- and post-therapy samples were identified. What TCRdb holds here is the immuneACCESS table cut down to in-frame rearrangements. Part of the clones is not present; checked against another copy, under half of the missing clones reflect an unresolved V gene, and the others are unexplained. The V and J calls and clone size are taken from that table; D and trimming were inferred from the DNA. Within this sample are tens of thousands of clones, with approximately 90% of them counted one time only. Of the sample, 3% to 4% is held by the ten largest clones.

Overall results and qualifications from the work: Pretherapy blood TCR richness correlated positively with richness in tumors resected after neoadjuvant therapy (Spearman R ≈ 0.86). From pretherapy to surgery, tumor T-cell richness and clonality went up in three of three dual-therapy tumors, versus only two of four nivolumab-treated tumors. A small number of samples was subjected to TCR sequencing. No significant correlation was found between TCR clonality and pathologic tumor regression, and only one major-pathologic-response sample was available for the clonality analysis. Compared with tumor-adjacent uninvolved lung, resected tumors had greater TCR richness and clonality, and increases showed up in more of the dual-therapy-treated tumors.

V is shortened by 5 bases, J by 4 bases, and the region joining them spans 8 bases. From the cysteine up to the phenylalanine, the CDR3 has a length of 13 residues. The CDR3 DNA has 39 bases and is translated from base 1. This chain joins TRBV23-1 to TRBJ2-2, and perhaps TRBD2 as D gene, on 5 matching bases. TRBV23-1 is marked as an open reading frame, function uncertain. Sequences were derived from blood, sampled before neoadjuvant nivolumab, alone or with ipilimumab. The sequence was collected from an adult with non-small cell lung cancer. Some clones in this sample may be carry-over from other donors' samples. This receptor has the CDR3 CASSNGLTGELFF. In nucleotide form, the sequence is TGCGCCAGCAGTAATGGACTCACCGGGGAGCTGTTTTTT.